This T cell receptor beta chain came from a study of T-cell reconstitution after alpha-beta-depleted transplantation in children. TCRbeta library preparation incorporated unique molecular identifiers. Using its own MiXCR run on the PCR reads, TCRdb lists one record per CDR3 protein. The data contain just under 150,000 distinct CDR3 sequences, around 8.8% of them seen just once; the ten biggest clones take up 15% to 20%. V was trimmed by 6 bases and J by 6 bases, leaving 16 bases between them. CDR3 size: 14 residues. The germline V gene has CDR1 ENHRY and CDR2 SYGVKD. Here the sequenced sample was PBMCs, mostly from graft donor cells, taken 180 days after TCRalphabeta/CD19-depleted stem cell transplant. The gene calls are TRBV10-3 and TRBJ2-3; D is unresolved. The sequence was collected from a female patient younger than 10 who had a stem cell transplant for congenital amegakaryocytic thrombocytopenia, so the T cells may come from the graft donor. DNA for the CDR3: TGTGCCATCAGGACGGATACTTTGGGGGATACGCAGTATTTT. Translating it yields CAIRTDTLGDTQYF.